This record covers a single T cell receptor (beta chain). Its antigen is undetermined. These data originate in a study of T cells after yellow fever vaccination. As TCR cDNA was made by 5'RACE template switching, a universal primer site and UMIs were added. TCRdb passed the 5' RACE reads through MiXCR, listing each CDR3 protein once. Of roughly 120,000 distinct CDR3 sequences listed, about 7% are singletons. Regarding the study as a whole: Abundant bulk-population clonotypes could contaminate the FACS-sorted repertoires. Shared CD4/CD8 clonotypes were a small share, likely from convergent recombination. The booster saw the reappearance of most primary-vaccination clones (approximately 97% CD4, around 88% CD8).

The trim removed 11 bases at V and 6 bases at J, leaving 17 bases unmatched. Per germline, CDR1 MDHEN and CDR2 SYDVKM. This CDR3 region has 15 residues. The source material was CD4+ T cells sorted from PBMCs, sampled more than 8 days after the first yellow fever vaccination. This clonotype was sampled from a man aged 18 to 29 who received the YFV17D yellow fever vaccine. The rearrangement uses TRBV28 and TRBJ2-5; 8 positions match TRBD2. This CDR3 is CAESGGGPGLKTQYF. The DNA of the CDR3 is TGTGCCGAGTCGGGGGGGGGTCCAGGACTCAAGACCCAGTACTTC. The variable domain in full, with the rest retrieved from reference TRBV28 and TRBJ2-5, is DVKVTQSSRYLVKRTGEKVFLECVQDMDHENMFWYRQDPGLGLRLIYFSYDVKMKEKGDIPEGYSVSREKKERFSLILESASTNQTSMYLCAESGGGPGLKTQYFGPGTRLLVL.